What follows describes a single T cell receptor beta chain. Antigen unknown. This sample is drawn from a study of cytomegalovirus exposure and HLA in healthy donors. Findings of the study overall: Being productive about 87% or about 30% of the time was typical of most TCR beta V segments in an earlier analysis. When the data were analyzed later, several of the most significant clusters appeared to be linked to common viral pathogens.

Researchers ran the PCR with 60 Vbeta and 13 Jbeta primers. Authors' analysis steps: Approximately 12 million of some 80 million unique TCR beta chains were shared, per a later count. Assay used: immunoSEQ multiplex PCR; TCRdb lists only in-frame clones, some missing. The V and J calls and clone size are taken from that table; D and trimming were inferred from the DNA. Of 120,000 to 150,000 clones listed, roughly 80% are singletons. The receptor's source is a female donor in good health and CMV-seronegative. Sequences were obtained from PBMCs.

The CDR3 sequence: CASSYSPGAEAFF. The CDR3 coding sequence is TGTGCCAGCAGTTACTCCCCGGGGGCTGAAGCTTTCTTT. The chain has TRBV6-5 and TRBJ1-1, with D tentatively TRBD1 (5 bases). The germline V and J ends were trimmed by 0 bases and 6 bases, with 8 bases remaining between them. Germline V gene sequence: CDR1 MNHEY, CDR2 SVGAGI. This CDR3 comprises 13 residues.